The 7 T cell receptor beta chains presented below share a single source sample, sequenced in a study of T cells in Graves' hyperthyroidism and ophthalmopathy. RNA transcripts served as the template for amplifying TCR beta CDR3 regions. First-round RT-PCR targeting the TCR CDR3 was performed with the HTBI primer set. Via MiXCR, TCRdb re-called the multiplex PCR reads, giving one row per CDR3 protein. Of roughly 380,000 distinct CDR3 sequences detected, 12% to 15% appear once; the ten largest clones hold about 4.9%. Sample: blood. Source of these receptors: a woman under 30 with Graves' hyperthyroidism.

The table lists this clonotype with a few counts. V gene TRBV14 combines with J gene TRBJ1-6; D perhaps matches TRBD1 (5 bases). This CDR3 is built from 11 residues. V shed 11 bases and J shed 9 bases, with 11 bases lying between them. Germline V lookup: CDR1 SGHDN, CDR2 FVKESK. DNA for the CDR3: TGTGCCGTCGGACAAATTTCACCCCTCCACTTT. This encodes CAVGQISPLHF.

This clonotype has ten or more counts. CDR3 region: CASSVGQYTEAFF. DNA of the CDR3: TGTGCCAGCAGTGTAGGACAGTACACTGAAGCTTTCTTT. V and J are TRBV12-3 or TRBV12-4 and TRBJ1-1; tentative D call: TRBD1 (6 bases). The V end lost 5 bases, the J end lost 3 bases, and 10 bases lay between the germline ends. This CDR3 region has 13 residues.

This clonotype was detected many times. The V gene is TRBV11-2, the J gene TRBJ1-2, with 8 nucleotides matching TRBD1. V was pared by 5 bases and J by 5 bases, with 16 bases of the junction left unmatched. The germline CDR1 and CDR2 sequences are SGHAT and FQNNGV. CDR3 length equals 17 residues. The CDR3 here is CASSPRPGTGFAYGYTF. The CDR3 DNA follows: TGTGCCAGCAGCCCACGACCGGGGACAGGTTTCGCATATGGCTACACCTTC.

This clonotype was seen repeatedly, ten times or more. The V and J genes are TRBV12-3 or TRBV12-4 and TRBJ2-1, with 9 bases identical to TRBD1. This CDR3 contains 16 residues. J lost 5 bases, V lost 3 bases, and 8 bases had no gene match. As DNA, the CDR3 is TGTGCCAGCAGTTTGATCTCGGGACAGGGAAACAATGAGCAGTTCTTC. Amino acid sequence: CASSLISGQGNNEQFF.

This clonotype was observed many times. The CDR3 sequence: CASSTDTQYF. The DNA of the CDR3 is TGTGCCAGCAGCACAGATACGCAGTATTTT. The chain has TRBV7-3 and TRBJ2-3, with no clear D. The V end lost 5 bases, the J end lost 3 bases, and 0 bases lay between the germline ends. CDR3 length: 10 amino acids. CDR1 is SGHTA, CDR2 FQGTGA, per germline.

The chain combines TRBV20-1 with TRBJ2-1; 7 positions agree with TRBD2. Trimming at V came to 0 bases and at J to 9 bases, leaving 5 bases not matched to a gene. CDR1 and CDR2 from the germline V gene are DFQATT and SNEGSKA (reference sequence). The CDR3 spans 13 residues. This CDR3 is CSARDPWGGEQFF. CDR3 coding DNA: TGCAGTGCTAGAGACCCTTGGGGGGGTGAGCAGTTCTTC.

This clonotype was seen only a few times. The CDR3 here is CSASQQGRNYGYTF. The CDR3 DNA reads TGCAGTGCTAGTCAACAGGGTAGAAACTATGGCTACACCTTC. The V call is TRBV20-1, the J call TRBJ1-2, with D maybe TRBD1 (6 bases). This CDR3 is 14 amino acids long. Trimming left V 3 bases short and J 2 bases short, with 13 bases between. Germline V gene sequence: CDR1 DFQATT, CDR2 SNEGSKA (reference sequence).